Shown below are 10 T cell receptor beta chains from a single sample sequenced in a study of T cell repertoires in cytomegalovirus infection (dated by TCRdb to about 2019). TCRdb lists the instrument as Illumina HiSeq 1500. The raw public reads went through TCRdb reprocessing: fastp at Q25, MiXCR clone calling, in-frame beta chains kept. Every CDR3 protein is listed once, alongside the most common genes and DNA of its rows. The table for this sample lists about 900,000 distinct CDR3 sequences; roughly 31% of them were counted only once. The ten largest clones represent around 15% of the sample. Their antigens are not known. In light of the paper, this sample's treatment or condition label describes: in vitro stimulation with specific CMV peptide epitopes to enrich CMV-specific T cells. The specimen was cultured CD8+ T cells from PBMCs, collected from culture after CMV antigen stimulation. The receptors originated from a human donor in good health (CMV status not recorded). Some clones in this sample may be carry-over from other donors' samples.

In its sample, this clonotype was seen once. The CDR3 is CASSYSREGRLYGYTF. CDR3 DNA sequence: TGTGCCAGCAGTTACTCGCGGGAAGGGCGCCTCTATGGCTACACCTTC. V usage is TRBV6-2 or TRBV6-3 and J usage is TRBJ1-2, with D uncertain. Germline lookup yields CDR1 MNHEY and CDR2 SVGEGT. This CDR3 contains 16 residues. The ends were cut back, 0 bases at V and 4 bases at J, with 15 bases in the middle.

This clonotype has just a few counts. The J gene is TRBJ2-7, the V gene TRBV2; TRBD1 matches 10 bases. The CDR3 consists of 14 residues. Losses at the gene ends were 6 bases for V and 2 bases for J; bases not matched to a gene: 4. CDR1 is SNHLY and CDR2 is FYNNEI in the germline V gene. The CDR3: CASSEDRGTYEQYF. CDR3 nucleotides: TGTGCCAGCAGCGAGGACAGGGGGACCTACGAGCAGTACTTC.

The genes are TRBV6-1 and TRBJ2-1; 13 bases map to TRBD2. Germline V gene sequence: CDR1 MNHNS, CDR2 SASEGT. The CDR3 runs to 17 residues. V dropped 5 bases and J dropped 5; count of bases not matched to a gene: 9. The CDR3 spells CASSSLLLAGGDNEQFF. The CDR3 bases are TGTGCCAGCAGTTCCCTATTACTAGCGGGGGGGGACAATGAGCAGTTCTTC.

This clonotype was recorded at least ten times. The CDR3 here is CASSILQGYEQFF. CDR3 in DNA: TGTGCCAGCAGCATTTTACAGGGGTATGAGCAGTTCTTC. The chain is built from TRBV7-2 and TRBJ2-1; 7 bases match TRBD1. The CDR3 contains 13 residues. After removal of 5 bases from V and 8 bases from J, the junction contained 6 bases not matched to a gene. Germline CDR1 is SGHTA and CDR2 is FQGNSA.

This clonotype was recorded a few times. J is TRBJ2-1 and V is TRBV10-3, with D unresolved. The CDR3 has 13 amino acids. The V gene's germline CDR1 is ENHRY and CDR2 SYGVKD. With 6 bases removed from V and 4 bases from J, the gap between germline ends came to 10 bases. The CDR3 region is CAIRVPGYNEQFF. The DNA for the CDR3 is TGTGCCATCAGGGTACCGGGTTACAATGAGCAGTTCTTC.

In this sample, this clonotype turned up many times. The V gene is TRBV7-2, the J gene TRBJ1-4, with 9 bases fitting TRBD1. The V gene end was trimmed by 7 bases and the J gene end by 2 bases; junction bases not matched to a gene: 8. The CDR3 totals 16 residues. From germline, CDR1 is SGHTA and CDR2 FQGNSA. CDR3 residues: CASTPTGGSTNEKLFF. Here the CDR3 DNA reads TGTGCCAGCACCCCGACAGGGGGATCGACTAATGAAAAACTGTTTTTT.

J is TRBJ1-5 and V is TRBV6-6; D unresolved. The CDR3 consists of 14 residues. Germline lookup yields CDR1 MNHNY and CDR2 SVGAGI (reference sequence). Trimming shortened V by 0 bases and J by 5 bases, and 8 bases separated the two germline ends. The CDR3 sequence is CASSYSGRYQPQHF. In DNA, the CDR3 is TGTGCCAGCAGTTACTCGGGCAGATATCAGCCCCAGCATTTT.

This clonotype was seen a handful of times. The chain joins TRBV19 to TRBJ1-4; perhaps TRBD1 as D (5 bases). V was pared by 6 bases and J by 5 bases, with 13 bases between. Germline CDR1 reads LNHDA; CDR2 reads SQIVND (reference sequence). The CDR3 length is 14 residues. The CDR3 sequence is CASSQGVRNEKLFF. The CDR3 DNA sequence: TGTGCCAGTAGCCAAGGGGTGAGAAATGAAAAACTGTTTTTT.

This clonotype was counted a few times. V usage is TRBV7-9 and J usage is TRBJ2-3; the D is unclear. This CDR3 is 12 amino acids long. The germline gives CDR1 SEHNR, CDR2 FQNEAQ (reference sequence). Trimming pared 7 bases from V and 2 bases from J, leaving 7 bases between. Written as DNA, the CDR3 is TGTGCCAGCACTAGGCCCACAGATACGCAGTATTTT. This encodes CASTRPTDTQYF.

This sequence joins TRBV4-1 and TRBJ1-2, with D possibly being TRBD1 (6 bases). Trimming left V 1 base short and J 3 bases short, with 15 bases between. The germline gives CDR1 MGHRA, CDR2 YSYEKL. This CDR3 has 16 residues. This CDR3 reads CASSQGPAGADYGYTF. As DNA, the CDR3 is TGCGCCAGCAGCCAAGGTCCAGCAGGGGCAGACTATGGCTACACCTTC.